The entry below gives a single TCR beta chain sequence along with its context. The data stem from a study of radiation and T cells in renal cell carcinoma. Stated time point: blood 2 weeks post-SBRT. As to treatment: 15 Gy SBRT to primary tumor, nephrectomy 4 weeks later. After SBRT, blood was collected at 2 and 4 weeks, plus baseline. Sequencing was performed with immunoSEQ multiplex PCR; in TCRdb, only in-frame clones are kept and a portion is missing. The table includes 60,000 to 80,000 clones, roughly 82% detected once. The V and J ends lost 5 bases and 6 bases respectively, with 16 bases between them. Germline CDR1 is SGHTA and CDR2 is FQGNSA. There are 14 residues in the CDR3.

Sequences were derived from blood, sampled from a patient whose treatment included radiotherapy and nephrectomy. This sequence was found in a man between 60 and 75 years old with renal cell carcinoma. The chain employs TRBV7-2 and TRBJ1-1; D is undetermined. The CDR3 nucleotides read TGTGCCAGCAGCCCAACGAGCAGGTCGGCTGAAGCTTTCTTT. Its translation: CASSPTSRSAEAFF.